The 27 T cell receptor beta chains reported below all come from one sample, sequenced in a study of cytomegalovirus exposure and HLA in healthy donors. Primers included in the PCR were 60 Vbeta and 13 Jbeta primers. Generated by immunoSEQ multiplex PCR, the TCRdb table keeps only in-frame clones and is missing some. Its table lists 130,000 to 150,000 clones. Sequencing was done on a sample of PBMCs. The receptor source for this set is a woman aged 45-65 years in good health and CMV-seronegative.

The rearrangement links TRBV7-9 to TRBJ2-7; D is perhaps TRBD1 (6 bases). Germline V gives CDR1 SEHNR, CDR2 FQNEAQ (reference sequence). V dropped 2 bases and J dropped 4 bases, with 18 bases sitting between them. The CDR3 runs 16 residues. The CDR3 loop is CASSLIGLGAQYEQYF. The CDR3 DNA sequence: TGTGCCAGCAGCTTAATCGGCCTGGGGGCTCAATACGAGCAGTACTTC.

In nucleotides, the CDR3 is TGTGCCAGCAGCTGGCCTAGCGGGGGTAACGACGAGCAGTACTTC. Translation gives CASSWPSGGNDEQYF. This sequence joins TRBV11-2 and TRBJ2-7, with 10 bases aligning to TRBD2. Germline loops: CDR1 SGHAT, CDR2 FQNNGV. The V gene end was trimmed by 4 bases and the J gene end by 5 bases; junction bases not matched to a gene: 8. This CDR3 has 15 amino acids.

The chain links TRBV5-1 to TRBJ2-7; the D gene is possibly TRBD1 (5 bases). The CDR3 runs 14 residues. Germline V gene data show CDR1 as SGHRS and CDR2 as YFSETQ. V gave up 4 bases and J gave up 3 bases, with 14 bases separating them. The CDR3 nucleotides read TGCGCCAGCAGCCAACAGGCCGAAAGCTACGAGCAGTACTTC. Amino acid sequence: CASSQQAESYEQYF.

The V call is TRBV28, the J call TRBJ2-6; TRBD1 matches 7 bases. The junction had 5 bases not matched to a gene; V was cut back by 2 bases and J by 4 bases. Per the germline V gene, CDR1 is MDHEN and CDR2 is SYDVKM. This CDR3 contains 16 residues. CDR3 in amino acids: CASSLDRVPGANVLTF. The CDR3 DNA reads as TGTGCCAGCAGTTTAGACAGGGTACCCGGGGCCAACGTCCTGACTTTC.

This rearrangement joins TRBV7-3 to TRBJ2-7; 8 bases line up with TRBD1. This CDR3 spans 13 amino acids. Trimming removed 5 bases from V and 3 bases from J; junction bases left unmatched: 3. Germline V gene data show CDR1 as SGHTA and CDR2 as FQGTGA. This CDR3 reads CASSLGTGYEQYF. In nucleotides, the CDR3 is TGTGCCAGCAGCCTTGGGACAGGCTACGAGCAGTACTTC. The complete variable domain, with remaining parts taken from reference TRBV7-3 and TRBJ2-7, reads GAGVSQTPSNKVTEKGKYVELRCDPISGHTALYWYRQSLGQGPEFLIYFQGTGAADDSGLPNDRFFAVRPEGSVSTLKIQRTERGDSAVYLCASSLGTGYEQYFGPGTRLTVT.

This chain links TRBV5-1 with TRBJ2-7; 7 positions match TRBD2. The CDR3 length is 12 residues. With V trimmed by 3 bases and J by 6 bases, 3 bases remained unmatched. Germline V gene lookup returns CDR1 SGHRS and CDR2 YFSETQ. The CDR3 DNA reads as TGCGCCAGCAGCTCACCGGGGGGCGAGCAGTACTTC. Its protein product is CASSSPGGEQYF.

This sequence joins TRBV5-1 and TRBJ2-7; 9 bases are a match to TRBD1. The CDR3 has 15 amino acids. Losses at the gene ends were 3 bases for V and 2 bases for J; bases not matched to a gene: 6. Germline V lookup: CDR1 SGHRS, CDR2 YFSETQ. CDR3 in DNA: TGCGCCAGCAGCTACCGGGACAGGGTTACCTACGAGCAGTACTTC. Residues: CASSYRDRVTYEQYF.

The CDR3: CASSQDGSTEAFF. CDR3 nucleotide sequence: TGTGCCAGCAGCCAAGATGGTAGCACTGAAGCTTTCTTT. The chain uses TRBV14 and TRBJ1-1; D gene ambiguous. Trimming took off 0 bases at V and 4 bases at J, with 6 bases between the two ends. CDR3 length: 13 residues. Germline CDR1 and CDR2: SGHDN and FVKESK.

As to this clone: Other DNA variants within this sample encode the same CDR3. This chain connects TRBV19 to TRBJ1-5; D is unresolved. V lost 0 bases and J 5 bases, leaving 5 bases between the germline ends. Looked up from germline, CDR1 is LNHDA and CDR2 is SQIVND (reference sequence). CDR3 length: 13 residues. CDR3 nucleotides: TGTGCCAGTAGTATAGACCGCGATCAGCCCCAGCATTTT. It yields the protein CASSIDRDQPQHF.

V is TRBV19 and J is TRBJ1-5; D is possibly TRBD1 (6 bases). This CDR3 region has 17 residues. Germline CDR1 LNHDA, CDR2 SQIVND (reference sequence). V was shortened by 1 base and J by 0 bases, with 13 bases between the two germline ends. The CDR3 loop reads CASSIGTGWDSNQPQHF. The DNA of the CDR3 is TGTGCCAGTAGTATAGGAACAGGGTGGGATAGCAATCAGCCCCAGCATTTT.

The chain couples TRBV9 to TRBJ1-1; TRBD1 aligns across 7 bases. The CDR3 loop spans 17 amino acids. J lost 3 bases, V lost 0 bases, and 11 bases had no gene match. Germline V gene sequence: CDR1 SGDLS, CDR2 YYNGEE. Written as DNA, the CDR3 is TGTGCCAGCAGCGTAGTGCACCAGACAGGGTGGGACACTGAAGCTTTCTTT. It codes for CASSVVHQTGWDTEAFF.

On this clone itself: The junction departs from germline at one end; a sequencing error may be responsible. The V gene is TRBV15, the J gene TRBJ2-6; 7 positions agree with TRBD1. Germline CDR1 LNHNV, CDR2 YYDKDF (reference sequence). This CDR3 has 16 residues. The CDR3 spells CATSRDRGSGANVLTF. The DNA of the CDR3 is TGTGCCACCAGCAGAGACAGGGGGTCTGGGGCCAACGTCCTGACCTTC.

This sequence joins TRBV4-1 and TRBJ2-1, with 8 bases fitting TRBD1. Losses at the gene ends were 2 bases for V and 8 bases for J; bases not matched to a gene: 8. This CDR3 contains 15 residues. Germline V gene sequence: CDR1 MGHRA, CDR2 YSYEKL. The DNA of the CDR3 is TGCGCCAGCAGCCAAAGCGGCAGGGGGCACGATGAGCAGTTCTTC. Translation gives CASSQSGRGHDEQFF.

The chain recombines TRBV6-5 with TRBJ1-5; possibly TRBD1 for D (5 bases). This CDR3 is built from 13 residues. The V and J ends lost 7 bases and 4 bases respectively, with 11 bases between them. Germline CDR1 reads MNHEY; CDR2 reads SVGAGI. The CDR3 DNA sequence: TGTGCCAGCACTGCGGCAGGGAATCAGCCCCAGCATTTT. Translation: CASTAAGNQPQHF.

V usage is TRBV6-6 and J usage is TRBJ2-7, with a tentative D call TRBD1 (5 bases). Germline V gives CDR1 MNHNY, CDR2 SVGAGI (reference sequence). The CDR3 has 15 amino acids. The V and J ends lost 2 bases and 2 bases respectively, with 13 bases between them. The chain's CDR3 is CASSYGARSAYEQYF. The CDR3 DNA follows: TGTGCCAGCAGTTACGGGGCCCGTTCCGCCTACGAGCAGTACTTC.

DNA of the CDR3: TGTGCCAGCAGCCCACAGGGCCCGGGCTACACCTTC. Translated, it gives CASSPQGPGYTF. The chain employs TRBV5-4 and TRBJ1-2, with D possibly being TRBD1 (6 bases). Germline-derived CDR1 and CDR2 are SGHNT and YYREEE (reference sequence). Trimming shortened V by 4 bases and J by 8 bases, and 12 bases separated the two germline ends. The CDR3 is 12 amino acids.

The rearrangement uses TRBV5-1 and TRBJ2-7, with 8 bases lining up with TRBD1. Germline trimming cut 3 bases from V and 2 bases from J; bases unmatched to any gene: 10. From germline, CDR1 is SGHRS and CDR2 YFSETQ. This CDR3 has 16 amino acids. The CDR3 DNA is TGCGCCAGCAGCTGGCGGAACAGGGGGGAACCCTACGAGCAGTACTTC. Translation: CASSWRNRGEPYEQYF.

This chain uses TRBV10-2 with TRBJ1-6; 9 bases are shared with TRBD1. Trimming at V came to 8 bases and at J to 10 bases, leaving 6 bases not matched to a gene. The germline gives CDR1 WSHSY, CDR2 SAAADI. This CDR3 spans 13 amino acids. CDR3 residues: CASFRDRVSPLHF. The CDR3 nucleotides are TGCGCCAGCTTCCGGGACAGGGTCTCACCCCTCCACTTT.

Note on this clone: At one of its ends the junction is not consistent with the germline gene, which may arise from a read error. This same CDR3 is encoded by further DNA sequences in the sample. The chain joins TRBV7-8 to TRBJ2-7, with TRBD2 matching over 11 bases. The germline V gene has CDR1 SGHVS and CDR2 FQNEAQ. This CDR3 is 15 amino acids long. The CDR3 DNA is TGCGCCAGCAGCCTGACTAGCGGGAAGGGTTACGAGCAGTACTTC. Translated: CASSLTSGKGYEQYF.

This chain links TRBV13 with TRBJ1-1; D remains ambiguous. Germline V CDR1 and CDR2: PRHDT, FYEKMQ (reference sequence). This CDR3 spans 16 amino acids. The V end lost 0 bases, the J end lost 0 bases, and 11 bases lay between the germline ends. DNA of the CDR3: TGTGCCAGCAGCTTAGGCCTAAGACACCTGAACACTGAAGCTTTCTTT. This sequence encodes CASSLGLRHLNTEAFF.

V usage is TRBV30 and J usage is TRBJ1-1; 9 bases match TRBD1. This CDR3 spans 13 amino acids. Germline lookup yields CDR1 GTSNPN and CDR2 SVGIG (reference sequence). J lost 4 bases, V lost 6 bases, and 6 bases had no gene match. The CDR3 DNA follows: TGTGCCTGTACCCGGGACAGGGCCACTGAAGCTTTCTTT. It specifies CACTRDRATEAFF.

The V call is TRBV19, the J call TRBJ2-3, with 13 bases fitting TRBD2. The germline gives CDR1 LNHDA, CDR2 SQIVND (reference sequence). The V and J ends lost 5 bases and 1 base, in that order; junction bases with no gene match: 3. This CDR3 contains 16 residues. In DNA form, the CDR3 reads TGTGCCAGTAGTCCCGGACTAGCGGGGGGCACAGATACGCAGTATTTT. The encoded protein is CASSPGLAGGTDTQYF. Combining the CDR3 with reference TRBV19 and TRBJ2-3 gives the whole variable domain DGGITQSPKYLFRKEGQNVTLSCEQNLNHDAMYWYRQDPGQGLRLIYYSQIVNDFQKGDIAEGYSVSREKKESFPLTVTSAQKNPTAFYLCASSPGLAGGTDTQYFGPGTRLTVL.

This rearrangement joins TRBV2 to TRBJ1-2; the D gene is possibly TRBD1 (5 bases). The CDR3 extends over 14 amino acids. CDR1 and CDR2 from the germline V gene are SNHLY and FYNNEI. V was trimmed by 3 bases and J by 1 base, leaving 9 bases between them. The CDR3 DNA reads as TGTGCCAGCAGTGATCAGGGCCTTAACTATGGCTACACCTTC. It encodes CASSDQGLNYGYTF.

This chain joins TRBV4-2 and TRBJ1-1; D ambiguous. With 1 base removed from V and 8 bases from J, the gap between germline ends came to 11 bases. Germline CDR1 is LGHNA and CDR2 is YNFKEQ. The CDR3 length is 13 residues. This CDR3 reads CASSQGPSREAFF. CDR3 nucleotides: TGTGCCAGCAGCCAAGGTCCCTCCAGGGAAGCTTTCTTT.

The chain has TRBV4-1 and TRBJ2-2; a weak D match, TRBD1 (6 bases). Trimming removed 2 bases at V and 5 bases at J, with 15 bases between. The CDR3 extends over 16 amino acids. The germline V gene encodes CDR1 MGHRA and CDR2 YSYEKL. The CDR3 DNA reads TGCGCCAGCAGCCAAACCCTGGGGGCAGGAACCGGGGAGCTGTTTTTT. The encoded protein is CASSQTLGAGTGELFF.

The chain is built from TRBV30 and TRBJ2-7; perhaps TRBD1 as D (8 bases). The CDR3 runs 13 residues. Germline V lookup: CDR1 GTSNPN, CDR2 SVGIG (reference sequence). V lost 4 bases to trimming and J lost 5 bases, with 15 bases between them. The CDR3 region is CAWKKQGGNEQYF. The CDR3 bases are TGTGCCTGGAAAAAACAGGGGGGGAACGAGCAGTACTTC.

The J gene is TRBJ2-5, the V gene TRBV30; 9 nucleotides align to TRBD1. Gene TRBJ2-7 matches the end of the DNA better, so the J call may be wrong. This CDR3 is 13 amino acids long. CDR1 and CDR2 from the germline V gene are GTSNPN and SVGIG (reference sequence). This CDR3 reads CAWSKGTGYEQYF. The CDR3 DNA is TGTGCCTGGAGCAAAGGGACAGGGTACGAGCAGTACTTC.